At least ten counts were recorded for the clone carrying this T cell receptor beta chain. Antigen: not known. The sample is drawn from a study of T cells after yellow fever vaccination. Study outcomes and limitations: At 95% to 98% for CD4 and almost 90% for CD8, most primary-vaccination clones showed up again after the booster.

Germline values: CDR1 SGHRS, CDR2 YFSETQ. Trimming stripped 4 bases from V and 3 bases from J, with 17 bases between. The CDR3 consists of 16 residues. TCRdb re-called the 5' RACE reads through MiXCR, storing one row per CDR3 protein. Among around 250,000 distinct CDR3 sequences listed, less than 8.5% were seen once. The clonotype originates from a young man who received the YFV17D yellow fever vaccine. The specimen comprised CD4+ T cells sorted from PBMCs, sampled 15 days after the yellow fever booster vaccination. V and J are TRBV5-1 and TRBJ1-3, with D possibly TRBD1 on 5 matching bases. The CDR3 DNA sequence: TGCGCCAGCAGCGACGGGACGGGTGGAGGTGGAAACACCATATATTTT. Its translation: CASSDGTGGGGNTIYF.